What follows describes a single T cell receptor beta chain. What this receptor recognizes is not known. One base away there is no much larger clone; base qualities are not given. CDR3 length: 19 amino acids, cysteine to phenylalanine. Just the 57-base CDR3 DNA is kept, in frame starting at base 1. V and J are trimmed by 6 bases and 1 base, and the gene matches miss 17 bases of the junction. The germline V gene (reference sequence) sets CDR1 to DFQATT and CDR2 to SNEGSKA. Library preparation employed RT-PCR. Instrument on record: Illumina HiSeq 2500. TCRdb took the public reads, trimmed them with fastp at Q25, ran MiXCR for clone calling and kept in-frame beta chains. Each CDR3 protein appears once, grouped with its most common genes and DNA. In all, the sample holds over 800,000 distinct CDR3 sequences, and about 20% of those were seen once. The top ten clonotypes cover around 9.6% of the sample. This sample is part of a study of response to subunit inactivated influenza vaccine (dated by TCRdb to 2017 to 2018). Regarding the complete study: The study used deep quantitative T cell receptor repertoire profiling to track responses to a trivalent subunit inactivated influenza vaccine. What the authors observed across the whole study: According to the authors, only a limited number of new T cells may be recruited by each seasonal influenza vaccination.

This TCR came from a man aged 50 to 60 who received an inactivated influenza vaccine. Donor details come from another sample of the same person, matched by shared clones. The chain uses TRBV20-1 and TRBJ2-7; TRBD2 aligns with 14 central bases. The sequencing here drew on PBMCs from blood, taken 4 to 6 days after vaccination. The CDR3 sequence is CSAAGPGTSGSHGSYEQYF. The bases read TGCAGTGCCGCAGGACCAGGGACTAGCGGGAGTCATGGGTCCTACGAGCAGTACTTC.